The clone carrying this T cell receptor beta chain was recorded many times. Germline and junction disagree at one end, which may indicate a read error. With a J-beta primer mix and a sample-barcoded 5' primer, a second PCR ran about 7 to 12 cycles. A template-switch adaptor containing 12 random nucleotides labeled each cDNA molecule. TCRdb redid the calling of the 5' RACE reads with MiXCR, one entry per CDR3 protein. The sample includes approximately 900,000 distinct CDR3 sequences, roughly 29% seen only once; the top ten take about 10%. The CDR3 totals 14 residues. Germline CDR1 MNHEY, CDR2 SMNVEV (reference sequence). This sample is drawn from a study of blood T cells in healthy people across ages. These data were also reused for a study on T cells of mothers and their children. That report adds: Three healthy Caucasian mothers and their six children donated.

The TCR sequence derives from a woman aged 35 to 49 in good health. The rearrangement uses TRBV27 and TRBJ1-2; D gene ambiguous. Material for sequencing was blood. This chain's CDR3 is CASSKGRANYGYTF. The DNA of the CDR3 is TGTGCCAGCAGTAAAGGACGGGCTAACTACGGCTACACCTTC.